The 24 T cell receptor beta chains presented below share a single source sample, sequenced in a study of CD8 T cells in Susac syndrome. With random hexamers, roughly 0.5 to 1 ug RNA was reverse transcribed. TCRdb ran MiXCR on the immunoSEQ multiplex PCR reads and lists one entry per CDR3 protein. Seen here are about 140,000 distinct CDR3 sequences, 94% observed once, and the top ten hold approximately 0.3%. Sequenced material: CD8+ T cells from PBMCs. The receptors shown here come from a human donor in good health.

The chain is built from TRBV19 and TRBJ2-7, with 9 bases matching TRBD2. With 7 bases clipped from V and 3 bases from J, the junction kept 4 bases outside the gene matches. CDR1 and CDR2 (germline): LNHDA, SQIVND (reference sequence). CDR3 length: 13 residues. CDR3 sequence: CASMSSGDYEQYF. For the CDR3, the DNA is TGTGCCAGTATGTCTAGCGGGGACTACGAGCAGTACTTC.

This chain connects TRBV4-2 to TRBJ2-3, with 9 bases identical to TRBD2. V lost 2 bases and J lost 5; bases outside the gene matches: 5. The length of the CDR3 is 15 residues. Germline assignment: CDR1 LGHNA and CDR2 YNFKEQ. This chain's CDR3 is CASSQPSGMGDTQYF. CDR3 nucleotide sequence: TGTGCCAGCAGCCAACCTAGCGGGATGGGAGATACGCAGTATTTT.

The chain carries TRBV5-4 and TRBJ2-3, with a weak D call TRBD2 (5 bases). This CDR3 is built from 14 residues. In germline, CDR1 is SGHNT, CDR2 YYREEE (reference sequence). Trimming took off 6 bases at V and 3 bases at J, with 14 bases between the two ends. The chain's CDR3 is CASTGASGTDTQYF. The CDR3 nucleotides are TGTGCCAGCACAGGAGCGTCGGGGACAGATACGCAGTATTTT.

The chain uses TRBV29-1 and TRBJ1-2; no reliable D call. The CDR3 length is 12 residues. The germline V gene has CDR1 SQVTM and CDR2 ANQGSEA. Trimming took 1 base from V and 2 from J, leaving 5 bases between them. CDR3 nucleotide sequence: TGCAGCGTTGAAGGGAACAACTATGGCTACACCTTC. Translated: CSVEGNNYGYTF. Supplemented by reference TRBV29-1 and TRBJ1-2, the full variable domain reads SAVISQKPSRDICQRGTSLTIQCQVDSQVTMMFWYRQQPGQSLTLIATANQGSEATYESGFVIDKFPISRPNLTFSTLTVSNMSPEDSSIYLCSVEGNNYGYTFGSGTRLTVV.

The gene calls are TRBV27 and TRBJ1-2, with TRBD1 matching 7 bases. Germline lookup yields CDR1 MNHEY and CDR2 SMNVEV (reference sequence). This CDR3 region has 13 residues. Trimming cost V 5 bases and J 3 bases; bases outside gene matches: 3. The CDR3 DNA reads TGTGCCAGCAGTCCCCAGGGGGACTATGGCTACACCTTC. The encoded protein is CASSPQGDYGYTF.

V gene TRBV14 combines with J gene TRBJ2-3; D remains unclear. Germline V gene sequence: CDR1 SGHDN, CDR2 FVKESK. V was cut by 1 base and J by 8 bases, with 10 bases left in between. This CDR3 contains 13 residues. CDR3 sequence (DNA): TGTGCCAGCAGCCAAGTTCGACTTGGTACGCAGTATTTT. This translates into CASSQVRLGTQYF.

The chain carries TRBV29-1 and TRBJ2-5, with a possible D match to TRBD2 (6 bases). Trimming took 5 bases from V and 3 from J, leaving 13 bases between them. Germline lookup yields CDR1 SQVTM and CDR2 ANQGSEA. The CDR3 covers 13 residues. CDR3 bases: TGCAGCGTTAAATGGAGGGAGGAAGAGACCCAGTACTTC. This encodes CSVKWREEETQYF. The entire variable domain, with the rest obtained from reference TRBV29-1 and TRBJ2-5, is as follows: SAVISQKPSRDICQRGTSLTIQCQVDSQVTMMFWYRQQPGQSLTLIATANQGSEATYESGFVIDKFPISRPNLTFSTLTVSNMSPEDSSIYLCSVKWREEETQYFGPGTRLLVL.

The rearrangement uses TRBV13 and TRBJ2-1, with 11 bases fitting TRBD2. CDR3 length equals 16 residues. With 2 bases clipped from V and 9 bases from J, the junction kept 9 bases outside the gene matches. Germline CDR1 and CDR2: PRHDT and FYEKMQ (reference sequence). CDR3 amino acids: CASSLSPSGRMREQFF. The CDR3 DNA reads as TGTGCCAGCAGCTTATCGCCTAGCGGGAGGATGCGTGAGCAGTTCTTC. The entire variable domain, with the rest obtained from reference TRBV13 and TRBJ2-1, is as follows: AAGVIQSPRHLIKEKRETATLKCYPIPRHDTVYWYQQGPGQDPQFLISFYEKMQSDKGSIPDRFSAQQFSDYHSELNMSSLELGDSALYFCASSLSPSGRMREQFFGPGTRLTVL.

The chain combines TRBV27 with TRBJ1-5; TRBD1 aligns across 7 bases. V lost 6 bases, J lost 11 bases, and 7 bases stayed unmatched. There are 12 residues in the CDR3. The V gene's germline CDR1 is MNHEY and CDR2 SMNVEV (reference sequence). CDR3 sequence: CASSPGGQAQHF. In nucleotides, the CDR3 is TGTGCCAGCAGCCCAGGTGGACAGGCCCAGCATTTT.

This clonotype was seen once. The genes are TRBV27 and TRBJ1-2, with 10 bases matching TRBD1. The CDR3 extends over 15 amino acids. Germline V gene data show CDR1 as MNHEY and CDR2 as SMNVEV (reference sequence). The V gene end was trimmed by 6 bases and the J gene end by 6 bases; junction bases not matched to a gene: 10. The CDR3 reads CASRDRDRGLDGYTF. The CDR3 coding sequence is TGTGCCAGCAGAGACCGGGACAGGGGTTTGGATGGCTACACCTTC.

The V call is TRBV7-9, the J call TRBJ2-7, with TRBD1 matching 7 bases. V lost 0 bases to trimming and J lost 5 bases; unmatched junction nucleotides: 10. The CDR3 covers 16 residues. Germline V gene lookup returns CDR1 SEHNR and CDR2 FQNEAQ (reference sequence). The CDR3 DNA reads TGTGCCAGCAGCTTAGCGACAGAGGGGGCAGTCGACGAGCAGTACTTC. Translation: CASSLATEGAVDEQYF.

V and J are TRBV27 and TRBJ1-1; D is ambiguous. Germline values: CDR1 MNHEY, CDR2 SMNVEV (reference sequence). The CDR3 runs to 13 residues. The ends were cut back, 7 bases at V and 2 bases at J, with 11 bases in the middle. The CDR3: CASKSVENTEAFF. As DNA, the CDR3 is TGTGCCAGCAAATCGGTGGAAAACACTGAAGCTTTCTTT.

Here the CDR3 DNA reads TGTGCCAGCAGCTTAGAACTAGCGGGAGAACAGACCCAGTACTTC. Translating gives CASSLELAGEQTQYF. J is TRBJ2-5 and V is TRBV13; 11 bases are a match to TRBD2. The CDR3 contains 15 residues. J gave up 6 bases and V 1 base, and 4 bases lay outside the gene matches. In germline, CDR1 is PRHDT, CDR2 FYEKMQ (reference sequence).

The V and J genes are TRBV6-5 and TRBJ2-5; no clear D. The CDR3 is 11 residues long. Germline CDR1 MNHEY, CDR2 SVGAGI. Trimming pared 6 bases from V and 5 bases from J, leaving 7 bases between. The CDR3: CASRLGETQYF. Written as DNA, the CDR3 is TGTGCCAGCAGGCTCGGGGAGACCCAGTACTTC.

V gene TRBV6-6 combines with J gene TRBJ1-5, with D unclear. V lost 2 bases and J 4 bases, leaving 3 bases between the germline ends. There are 12 residues in the CDR3. The germline V gene has CDR1 MNHNY and CDR2 SVGAGI (reference sequence). CDR3 sequence reads: CASSYRNQPQHF. The CDR3 DNA reads as TGTGCCAGCAGTTACAGAAATCAGCCCCAGCATTTT.

The rearrangement uses TRBV29-1 and TRBJ2-2; TRBD1 or TRBD2 may be the D gene (6 bases each). The CDR3 is 14 amino acids. The V and J ends lost 8 bases and 2 bases respectively, with 15 bases between them. Germline CDR1 SQVTM, CDR2 ANQGSEA. The chain's CDR3 is CSTQGGVNTGELFF. The CDR3 DNA sequence: TGCAGCACACAGGGCGGGGTAAACACCGGGGAGCTGTTTTTT.

This chain connects TRBV7-8 to TRBJ2-7; 9 nucleotides line up with TRBD1. The V and J ends lost 5 bases and 5 bases, in that order; junction bases with no gene match: 7. The CDR3 has 14 residues. Germline loops: CDR1 SGHVS, CDR2 FQNEAQ. This CDR3 reads CASSPGTGSHEQYF. CDR3 DNA: TGTGCCAGCAGCCCAGGGACAGGGAGTCACGAGCAGTACTTC.

The chain links TRBV7-2 to TRBJ2-5, with a possible D match to TRBD2 (6 bases). The CDR3 length is 15 residues. Trimming took 5 bases from V and 0 from J, leaving 13 bases between them. The V gene's germline CDR1 is SGHTA and CDR2 FQGNSA. DNA for the CDR3: TGTGCCAGCAGCGCGGGACTGTCAGACCAAGAGACCCAGTACTTC. This sequence encodes CASSAGLSDQETQYF.

The gene calls are TRBV7-9 and TRBJ1-1, with D possibly being TRBD1 (5 bases). This CDR3 is 15 amino acids long. Deletions cut 5 bases from V and 3 bases from J, with 16 bases between. Germline-derived CDR1 and CDR2 are SEHNR and FQNEAQ (reference sequence). The DNA for the CDR3 is TGTGCCAGCAGCCCCATCGACAGTACCCACACTGAAGCTTTCTTT. Encoded protein: CASSPIDSTHTEAFF.

This chain joins TRBV29-1 and TRBJ1-2; tentative D call: TRBD1 (6 bases). The germline V gene encodes CDR1 SQVTM and CDR2 ANQGSEA. The CDR3 is 11 amino acids. V was shortened by 6 bases and J by 8 bases, with 13 bases between the two germline ends. CDR3 nucleotide sequence: TGCAGCGTCCAAAACAGGGACGGCTACACCTTC. This codes for CSVQNRDGYTF.

This chain connects TRBV2 to TRBJ2-3; perhaps TRBD2 as D (6 bases). In germline, CDR1 is SNHLY, CDR2 FYNNEI. This CDR3 is 14 amino acids long. Trimming removed 10 bases at V and 6 bases at J, with 20 bases between. The CDR3 DNA reads TGTGCCAATAGGGCGGGACCTTCCTTGGATACGCAGTATTTT. This translates into CANRAGPSLDTQYF. The entire variable domain, with the rest obtained from reference TRBV2 and TRBJ2-3, is as follows: EPEVTQTPSHQVTQMGQEVILRCVPISNHLYFYWYRQILGQKVEFLVSFYNNEISEKSEIFDDQFSVERPDGSNFTLKIRSTKLEDSAMYFCANRAGPSLDTQYFGPGTRLTVL.

This chain joins TRBV7-2 and TRBJ2-7, with D possibly being TRBD2 (5 bases). CDR3 length equals 11 residues. Trimming removed 10 bases from V and 7 bases from J, with 14 bases in between. CDR1 and CDR2 from the germline V gene are SGHTA and FQGNSA. The CDR3 DNA sequence: TGTGCCACCACCTGGAGGTCGGAGCAGTACTTC. Its translation: CATTWRSEQYF.

This clonotype appeared once. V usage is TRBV29-1 and J usage is TRBJ2-2, with D perhaps being TRBD1 or TRBD2 (5 bases each). Germline assignment: CDR1 SQVTM and CDR2 ANQGSEA. Trimming stripped 6 bases from V and 6 bases from J, with 17 bases between. The CDR3 has 14 residues. This CDR3 reads CSVGASRISGELFF. Here the CDR3 DNA reads TGCAGCGTCGGGGCTTCTCGAATATCCGGGGAGCTGTTTTTT.

The rearrangement links TRBV7-9 to TRBJ2-7; no firm D call. The CDR3 runs 16 residues. Germline CDR1 and CDR2: SEHNR and FQNEAQ (reference sequence). Trimming took off 6 bases at V and 0 bases at J, with 18 bases between the two ends. CDR3 in DNA: TGTGCCAGCAGACCCCAGGCCCCACTTAGCTCCTACGAGCAGTACTTC. This encodes CASRPQAPLSSYEQYF.